The 3 T cell receptor beta chains presented below share a single source sample, sequenced in a study of OX40 agonist ivuxolimab in advanced cancers. The repertoire was sequenced with immunoSEQ multiplex PCR; TCRdb's copy has only in-frame clones and lacks some. The sample yields 20,000 to 25,000 clones, approximately 90% seen once. The source material was CD4+ or CD8+ T cells sorted from blood, sampled in a trial of the OX40 agonist ivuxolimab. Receptors originate from an adult with an advanced solid tumor such as melanoma, head and neck, liver or kidney cancer.

This chain joins TRBV7-2 and TRBJ1-3; D gene uncertain. Germline V gives CDR1 SGHTA, CDR2 FQGNSA. The ends were cut back, 0 bases at V and 2 bases at J, with 8 bases in the middle. This CDR3 contains 15 residues. The CDR3 sequence is CASSLAVGAGNTIYF. CDR3 DNA: TGTGCCAGCAGCTTAGCGGTTGGGGCTGGAAACACCATATATTTT.

The chain recombines TRBV25-1 with TRBJ1-1; D not resolved. Looked up from germline, CDR1 is MGHDK and CDR2 is SYGVNS. The CDR3 covers 11 residues. The V gene lost 8 bases and the J gene lost 6 bases, with 10 bases spanning the gap. CDR3 DNA sequence: TGTGCCAGCGGCTGGGGTTCTGAAGCTTTCTTT. It encodes CASGWGSEAFF.

The V gene is TRBV9, the J gene TRBJ2-2, with 10 bases matching TRBD2. Trimming removed 0 bases from V and 6 bases from J; junction bases left unmatched: 2. The germline V gene encodes CDR1 SGDLS and CDR2 YYNGEE. The CDR3 runs to 15 residues. In DNA form, the CDR3 reads TGTGCCAGCAGCGTAGACCTAGCGGGGGCCGGGGAGCTGTTTTTT. This gives the protein CASSVDLAGAGELFF.